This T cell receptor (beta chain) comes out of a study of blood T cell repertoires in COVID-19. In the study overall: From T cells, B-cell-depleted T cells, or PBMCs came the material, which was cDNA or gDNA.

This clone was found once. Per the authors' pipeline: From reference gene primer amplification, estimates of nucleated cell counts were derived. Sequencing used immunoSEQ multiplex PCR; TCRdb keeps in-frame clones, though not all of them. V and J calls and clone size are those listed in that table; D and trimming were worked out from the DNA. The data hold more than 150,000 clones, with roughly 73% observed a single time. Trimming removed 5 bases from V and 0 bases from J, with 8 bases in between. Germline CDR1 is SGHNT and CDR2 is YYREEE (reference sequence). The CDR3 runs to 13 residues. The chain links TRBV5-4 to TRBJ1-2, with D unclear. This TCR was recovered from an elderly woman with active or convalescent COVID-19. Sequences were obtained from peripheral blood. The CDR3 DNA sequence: TGTGCCAGCAGATCCGGGACTAACTATGGCTACACCTTC. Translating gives CASRSGTNYGYTF.